These T cell receptor beta chains were read from a single sample in a study of blood T cell repertoires in COVID-19. Assay: immunoSEQ multiplex PCR; the TCRdb copy retains only in-frame clones and omits some. Of about 87,000 clones listed, roughly 82% are singletons. The sample consisted of peripheral blood. Receptors originate from a human donor in a cohort sampled during active COVID-19. Each CDR3 is given with its conserved first and last residue. The D gene is left open where the match is weak. Size values are once, few and many counts, or a class for expanded clones, and some rows have none.

TRBV6-5	.	TRBJ2-3	.	CASSRVGDNTDTQYF	TGTGCCAGCAGCCGGGTGGGGGACAACACAGATACGCAGTATTTT
TRBV9	.	TRBJ2-7	.	CASSPRGRGNSYEQYF	TGTGCCAGCAGCCCGAGAGGGCGCGGGAACTCCTACGAGCAGTACTTC
TRBV19	TRBD1	TRBJ2-6	.	CASSRQGAAGANVLTF	TGTGCCAGTAGCCGACAGGGGGCCGCTGGGGCCAACGTCCTGACTTTC
TRBV7-2	TRBD2	TRBJ2-7	.	CASSDPLAGGVYEQYF	TGTGCCAGCAGCGATCCTTTAGCGGGGGGAGTATACGAGCAGTACTTC
TRBV6-5	.	TRBJ1-1	.	CASSYSSIAGNTEAFF	TGTGCCAGCAGTTACTCGTCGATCGCGGGGAACACTGAAGCTTTCTTT
TRBV7-8	TRBD2	TRBJ2-3	.	CASSLVAGGLSTDTQYF	TGTGCCAGCAGCTTAGTTGCGGGGGGGCTTAGCACAGATACGCAGTATTTT
TRBV13	TRBD1	TRBJ1-2	.	CASSPSLGTGGADYGYTF	TGTGCCAGCAGCCCCAGTTTAGGGACAGGTGGGGCAGACTATGGCTACACCTTC
TRBV7-6	TRBD1	TRBJ2-6	.	CASSLDRWTGDSGANVLTF	TGTGCCAGCAGCTTAGACAGGTGGACAGGGGACTCTGGGGCCAACGTCCTGACTTTC
TRBV5-1	TRBD1	TRBJ1-1	.	CASSLGTGVNTEAFF	TGCGCCAGCAGCTTGGGGACAGGAGTAAACACTGAAGCTTTCTTT
TRBV7-2	TRBD2	TRBJ2-3	once	CAGSPVAGERDTQYF	TGTGCCGGCAGCCCGGTAGCGGGAGAGAGAGATACGCAGTATTTT
TRBV11-2	.	TRBJ2-7	.	CASSLGLELYEQYF	TGTGCCAGCAGCTTAGGGCTTGAACTATACGAGCAGTACTTC
TRBV7-9	TRBD1	TRBJ2-2	once	CASSSGQGAAGELFF	TGTGCCAGCAGCTCGGGACAGGGGGCTGCCGGGGAGCTGTTTTTT
TRBV7-9	.	TRBJ1-3	.	CASREGASGNTIYF	TGTGCCAGCAGGGAAGGGGCCTCTGGAAACACCATATATTTT
TRBV7-9	TRBD1	TRBJ1-4	.	CASSRRGTGGEKLFF	TGTGCCAGCAGCCGTAGAGGGACAGGGGGTGAAAAACTGTTTTTT
TRBV28	.	TRBJ2-3	.	CASTLGLGTDTQYF	TGTGCCAGCACCCTCGGGTTGGGCACAGATACGCAGTATTTT
TRBV28	.	TRBJ2-7	.	CASSSEQSYEQYF	TGTGCCAGCAGCTCGGAACAGTCCTACGAGCAGTACTTC
TRBV4-2	.	TRBJ1-2	.	CASSQELGTRSGYTF	TGTGCCAGCAGCCAAGAGTTGGGCACACGAAGTGGCTACACCTTC
TRBV3-1/TRBV3-2	.	TRBJ2-5	.	CASSLQGGTQYF	TGTGCCAGCAGCCTTCAGGGGGGGACCCAGTACTTC
TRBV29-1	.	TRBJ1-3	.	CSVDFNSGNTIYF	TGCAGCGTTGATTTTAACTCTGGAAACACCATATATTTT
TRBV6-5	TRBD1	TRBJ1-6	.	CASRPSTGTPLHF	TGTGCCAGCAGACCGTCGACAGGGACACCCCTCCACTTT
TRBV9	.	TRBJ2-3	.	CASSVGATRTDTQYF	TGTGCCAGCAGCGTAGGGGCTACCCGCACAGATACGCAGTATTTT
TRBV9	TRBD1	TRBJ1-4	.	CASSVGGTGPEKLFF	TGTGCCAGCAGCGTAGGAGGGACAGGCCCTGAAAAACTGTTTTTT
TRBV7-2	.	TRBJ1-1	.	CASSRRDIKAEAFF	TGTGCCAGCAGTCGCCGGGATATTAAGGCTGAAGCTTTCTTT
TRBV10-2	.	TRBJ2-7	.	CASSGVLRRGQDEQYF	TGCGCCAGCAGTGGGGTTTTAAGGAGGGGTCAAGACGAGCAGTACTTC
TRBV7-9	TRBD1	TRBJ1-1	few	CASSPDRVNTEAFF	TGTGCCAGCAGCCCCGACAGGGTGAACACTGAAGCTTTCTTT
TRBV7-9	.	TRBJ2-5	.	CASGFSMREKTQYF	TGTGCCAGCGGCTTCTCTATGCGAGAGAAGACCCAGTACTTC
TRBV27	.	TRBJ2-1	.	CASSSVTTAGYNEQFF	TGTGCCAGCAGTAGCGTTACCACCGCTGGCTACAATGAGCAGTTCTTC
TRBV18	.	TRBJ1-5	.	CASSLGQQHNQPQHF	TGTGCCAGCTCACTTGGACAGCAACACAATCAGCCCCAGCATTTT
TRBV11-2	TRBD1	TRBJ2-1	.	CASSPQGTDNEQFF	TGTGCCAGCAGCCCGCAAGGGACAGACAATGAGCAGTTCTTC
TRBV15	TRBD2	TRBJ2-1	.	CATSRDREGEQFF	TGTGCCACCAGCAGAGATAGGGAGGGTGAGCAGTTCTTC
TRBV15	.	TRBJ1-1	.	CATSRDSSVEAFF	TGTGCCACCAGCAGGGACAGCTCCGTTGAAGCTTTCTTT
TRBV5-6	TRBD1	TRBJ2-1	.	CASSLVGWTGLNNEQFF	TGTGCCAGCAGCTTGGTCGGTTGGACAGGGTTAAACAATGAGCAGTTCTTC
TRBV4-2	.	TRBJ2-7	.	CASSQAHLDEQYF	TGTGCCAGCAGCCAAGCACACCTAGACGAGCAGTACTTC
TRBV19	TRBD2	TRBJ2-7	.	CASSTLAGVHEQYF	TGTGCCAGTAGTACCCTAGCGGGAGTACACGAGCAGTACTTC
TRBV6-2/TRBV6-3	TRBD2	TRBJ2-7	once	CASSSQVERGAITYEQYF	TGTGCCAGCAGTTCCCAGGTGGAGCGGGGGGCCATTACCTACGAGCAGTACTTC
TRBV14	TRBD1	TRBJ2-1	few	CASSQGTGPYNEQFF	TGTGCCAGCAGCCAAGGGACAGGTCCCTACAATGAGCAGTTCTTC
TRBV19	.	TRBJ1-6	.	CASSILRDYNSPLHF	TGTGCCAGTAGTATACTACGGGACTATAATTCACCCCTCCACTTT
TRBV7-3	TRBD2	TRBJ2-1	few	CASSTGLAGGGDEQFF	TGTGCCAGCAGCACGGGACTAGCGGGAGGTGGCGATGAGCAGTTCTTC
TRBV29-1	TRBD1	TRBJ2-5	.	CSVAFGQGQSETQYF	TGCAGCGTGGCCTTTGGACAGGGTCAATCCGAGACCCAGTACTTC
TRBV5-4	.	TRBJ2-5	.	CASSLTGPQETQYF	TGTGCCAGCAGCTTGACAGGGCCCCAAGAGACCCAGTACTTC
TRBV30	.	TRBJ2-3	.	CAWGAGASSTDTQYF	TGTGCCTGGGGGGCAGGCGCTTCTAGCACAGATACGCAGTATTTT